This T cell receptor beta chain derives from a study of blood T cells in healthy people across ages. The CDR3 sequence is 15 residues long. Germline CDR1 is ENHRY and CDR2 is SYGVKD. Sample-barcoded 5' priming and a J-beta primer mix drove a second PCR of about 7 to 12 cycles. Every sample produced at least 3 million CDR3-containing paired-end reads. TCRdb reprocessed the 5' RACE reads via MiXCR and lists one record per CDR3 protein. The sample has roughly 800,000 distinct CDR3 sequences; roughly 50% are singletons. A remark on this clonotype: One junction end disagrees with the germline gene, perhaps due to a read error.

What was sequenced was blood. The V call is TRBV10-3, the J call TRBJ2-5, with a tentative D call TRBD1 (6 bases). The receptor was derived from a man in his thirties or forties in good health. For the CDR3, the DNA is TGTGTCATCAGCAACACGACTTTAGGGGGAGAGACCCAGTACTTC. Its protein product is CVISNTTLGGETQYF.